Shown below are 19 T cell receptor beta chains from a single sample sequenced in a study of blood T cell repertoires in COVID-19. Method: immunoSEQ multiplex PCR; TCRdb's copy keeps in-frame clones and lacks some. The sample lists fewer than 150,000 clones, almost 90% occurring once. Sequences were obtained from peripheral blood. Source of these receptors: a man in his forties or fifties with active or convalescent COVID-19.

The V call is TRBV5-1, the J call TRBJ2-2, with 8 nucleotides matching TRBD2. Germline loops: CDR1 SGHRS, CDR2 YFSETQ. J was trimmed by 3 bases and V by 4 bases; bases with no gene match: 14. This CDR3 is built from 18 residues. CDR3 in amino acids: CASSVPAVAGFDTGELFF. The CDR3 nucleotides read TGCGCCAGCAGCGTGCCGGCGGTAGCGGGATTCGACACCGGGGAGCTGTTTTTT.

In regard to this clone: Other DNA variants within this sample encode the same CDR3. The V and J genes are TRBV6-5 and TRBJ1-2, with TRBD1 matching over 9 bases. CDR3 length: 14 amino acids. Germline CDR1 is MNHEY and CDR2 is SVGAGI. Unmatched junction bases numbered 5, after V lost 2 bases and J lost 7 bases. Here the CDR3 reads CASSYTGQGSGYTF. DNA of the CDR3: TGTGCCAGCAGTTACACGGGACAGGGCAGTGGCTACACCTTC.

The chain has TRBV21-1 and TRBJ1-3. TRBV21-1 is tagged as a pseudogene. The CDR3 has 13 residues. CDR3 sequence (DNA): TGTGCCAGCAGCACGGGGGGTGGAAACACCATATATTTT. It codes for CASSTGGGNTIYF.

CDR3 sequence: CASSPVQGTSGNTIYF. The CDR3 nucleotides are TGTGCCAGCTCACCCGTACAGGGGACCTCTGGAAACACCATATATTTT. V is TRBV18 and J is TRBJ1-3, with 7 bases identical to TRBD1. V was clipped by 3 bases and J by 0 bases; unmatched bases: 5. The CDR3 has 16 amino acids. Germline V gene lookup returns CDR1 KGHSH and CDR2 LQKENI.

The J gene is TRBJ1-1, the V gene TRBV5-5; D call uncertain. Germline CDR1 reads SGHKS; CDR2 reads YYEKEE (reference sequence). V was pared by 0 bases and J by 7 bases, with 13 bases between. This CDR3 contains 14 residues. The CDR3 DNA reads as TGTGCCAGCAGCTTGGAACTGGGCAGGATTGAAGCTTTCTTT. It codes for CASSLELGRIEAFF. The complete variable domain, with remaining parts taken from reference TRBV5-5 and TRBJ1-1, reads DAGVTQSPTHLIKTRGQQVTLRCSPISGHKSVSWYQQVLGQGPQFIFQYYEKEERGRGNFPDRFSARQFPNYSSELNVNALLLGDSALYLCASSLELGRIEAFFGQGTRLTVV.

J is TRBJ1-2 and V is TRBV5-1, with 9 nucleotides matching TRBD1. CDR3 length: 14 residues. The J segment lost 2 bases and the V segment lost 5 bases, leaving 4 bases of the junction unmatched. Germline CDR1 is SGHRS and CDR2 is YFSETQ. DNA for the CDR3: TGCGCCAGCAGTTCACAGGGGGCAAACTATGGCTACACCTTC. It is translated as CASSSQGANYGYTF.

This sequence joins TRBV11-2 and TRBJ1-1, with 7 bases aligning to TRBD1. Germline values: CDR1 SGHAT, CDR2 FQNNGV. The CDR3 contains 18 residues. The V and J ends lost 1 base and 4 bases, in that order; junction bases with no gene match: 15. The CDR3 coding sequence is TGTGCCAGCAGCTTAGTTTCGGGACAGATATGGCGCGCCACTGAAGCTTTCTTT. It is translated as CASSLVSGQIWRATEAFF. Combining the CDR3 with reference TRBV11-2 and TRBJ1-1 gives the whole variable domain EAGVAQSPRYKIIEKRQSVAFWCNPISGHATLYWYQQILGQGPKLLIQFQNNGVVDDSQLPKDRFSAERLKGVDSTLKIQPAKLEDSAVYLCASSLVSGQIWRATEAFFGQGTRLTVV.

This chain links TRBV6-2 or TRBV6-3 with TRBJ1-2; 7 positions match TRBD1. The CDR3 has 16 amino acids. Losses at the gene ends were 5 bases for V and 0 bases for J; bases not matched to a gene: 9. Germline lookup yields CDR1 MNHEY and CDR2 SVGEGT. The CDR3 DNA reads as TGTGCCAGCAGTCCGACAGGGAGAGGGACTAACTATGGCTACACCTTC. Protein sequence: CASSPTGRGTNYGYTF.

The chain joins TRBV2 to TRBJ2-1; D unresolved. The CDR3 length is 15 residues. V lost 2 bases, J lost 1 base, and 9 bases lay in between. The germline CDR1 and CDR2 sequences are SNHLY and FYNNEI. This CDR3 reads CASSEKRRSYNEQFF. CDR3 nucleotide sequence: TGTGCCAGCAGTGAAAAGCGTCGGTCCTACAATGAGCAGTTCTTC.

This CDR3 reads CAIDRAQGSTEAFF. The DNA of the CDR3 is TGTGCCATTGACAGGGCTCAGGGAAGCACTGAAGCTTTCTTT. The chain combines TRBV11-2 with TRBJ1-1; 7 nucleotides agree with TRBD1. With V trimmed by 10 bases and J by 4 bases, 12 bases remained unmatched. This CDR3 has 14 amino acids. Germline V CDR1 and CDR2: SGHAT, FQNNGV. Supplemented by reference TRBV11-2 and TRBJ1-1, the full variable domain reads EAGVAQSPRYKIIEKRQSVAFWCNPISGHATLYWYQQILGQGPKLLIQFQNNGVVDDSQLPKDRFSAERLKGVDSTLKIQPAKLEDSAVYLCAIDRAQGSTEAFFGQGTRLTVV.

J is TRBJ2-1 and V is TRBV7-8, with a tentative D call TRBD2 (5 bases). This CDR3 spans 15 amino acids. Trimming took off 2 bases at V and 2 bases at J, with 10 bases between the two ends. Germline V gene lookup returns CDR1 SGHVS and CDR2 FQNEAQ. Here the CDR3 reads CASSLRGLPYNEQFF. In DNA form, the CDR3 reads TGTGCCAGCAGCTTAAGAGGACTTCCCTACAATGAGCAGTTCTTC. Full variable domain (outside the CDR3, taken from reference TRBV7-8 and TRBJ2-1): GAGVSQSPRYKVAKRGQDVALRCDPISGHVSLFWYQQALGQGPEFLTYFQNEAQLDKSGLPSDRFFAERPEGSVSTLKIQRTQQEDSAVYLCASSLRGLPYNEQFFGPGTRLTVL.

The chain is built from TRBV9 and TRBJ2-1; D may be TRBD2 (6 bases). Germline loops: CDR1 SGDLS, CDR2 YYNGEE. This CDR3 comprises 14 residues. Deletions cut 4 bases from V and 6 bases from J, with 14 bases between. The CDR3 reads CASSSRDLVNEQFF. CDR3 DNA: TGTGCCAGCAGCAGCCGGGACTTAGTCAATGAGCAGTTCTTC.

The V call is TRBV29-1, the J call TRBJ2-5; no clear D. V gave up 4 bases and J gave up 4 bases, with 7 bases separating them. Germline CDR1 is SQVTM and CDR2 is ANQGSEA. The CDR3 length is 11 residues. The CDR3 reads CSVGQRETQYF. The DNA for the CDR3 is TGCAGCGTTGGTCAGCGAGAGACCCAGTACTTC.

J is TRBJ1-1 and V is TRBV6-5; D gene uncertain. The germline V gene has CDR1 MNHEY and CDR2 SVGAGI. The V gene lost 5 bases and the J gene lost 2 bases, with 9 bases spanning the gap. The CDR3 spans 13 residues. CDR3 sequence: CASSTRDNTEAFF. CDR3 nucleotides: TGTGCCAGCAGTACCCGGGATAACACTGAAGCTTTCTTT.

V is TRBV6-5 and J is TRBJ2-7; 7 bases agree with TRBD1. Germline-derived CDR1 and CDR2 are MNHEY and SVGAGI. V was clipped by 6 bases and J by 0 bases; unmatched bases: 8. The CDR3 covers 15 residues. The DNA for the CDR3 is TGTGCCAGCAGACTTCTAAGGGGGCCCTCCTACGAGCAGTACTTC. It is translated as CASRLLRGPSYEQYF.

The V and J genes are TRBV25-1 and TRBJ2-1; D perhaps matches TRBD2 (5 bases). Per the germline V gene, CDR1 is MGHDK and CDR2 is SYGVNS. V dropped 5 bases and J dropped 7 bases, with 21 bases sitting between them. This CDR3 is 16 amino acids long. The CDR3 DNA reads as TGTGCCAGCAGTCATGGACTTAGCCCTTATCCTAATGAGCAGTTCTTC. Encoded protein: CASSHGLSPYPNEQFF.

V usage is TRBV5-1 and J usage is TRBJ2-5; D is undetermined. Per germline, CDR1 SGHRS and CDR2 YFSETQ. Trimming pared 4 bases from V and 5 bases from J, leaving 9 bases between. The CDR3 runs to 12 residues. The CDR3 is CASSPPTETQYF. CDR3 nucleotides: TGCGCCAGCAGCCCACCCACTGAGACCCAGTACTTC.

The V call is TRBV9, the J call TRBJ2-5, with D maybe TRBD2 (7 bases). The CDR3 consists of 16 residues. Trimming took off 3 bases at V and 2 bases at J, with 17 bases between the two ends. From germline, CDR1 is SGDLS and CDR2 YYNGEE. In DNA, the CDR3 is TGTGCCAGCAGCGCCCGAGGGGGGGGCACACAAGAGACCCAGTACTTC. Protein sequence: CASSARGGGTQETQYF.

The chain is built from TRBV6-2 or TRBV6-3 and TRBJ2-1, with D tentatively TRBD1 (5 bases). This CDR3 region has 13 residues. V was shortened by 5 bases and J by 10 bases, with 15 bases between the two germline ends. Germline lookup yields CDR1 MNHEY and CDR2 SVGEGT. The CDR3 protein is CASSGDSAQEQFF. The CDR3 DNA reads TGTGCCAGCAGTGGTGACAGTGCCCAGGAGCAGTTCTTC.